Shown below are 6 T cell receptor beta chains from a single sample sequenced in a study of blood T cells in healthy people across ages. A sample-barcoded 5' primer and a J-beta primer mix were used in a second PCR of about 7 to 12 cycles. MiXCR was run by TCRdb on the 5' RACE reads, yielding one entry per CDR3 protein. The sample contains 2 million or so distinct CDR3 sequences, about 49% of which appear only once. Sequenced input: blood. These receptors were collected from a woman in her 40s in good health.

This clonotype occurred a few times. This chain connects TRBV6-6 to TRBJ2-1; 7 bases are shared with TRBD2. Germline V gene data show CDR1 as MNHNY and CDR2 as SVGAGI (reference sequence). The CDR3 has 16 amino acids. V shed 5 bases, J shed 7 bases, and the junction held 14 bases outside the gene matches. In DNA, the CDR3 is TGTGCCAGCAGTACACTGGACTCCCTGGGAGGGAATGAGCAGTTCTTC. It translates to CASSTLDSLGGNEQFF.

V and J are TRBV20-1 and TRBJ2-5, with TRBD2 matching over 7 bases. The CDR3 has 15 amino acids. Germline V gives CDR1 DFQATT, CDR2 SNEGSKA (reference sequence). V shed 1 base and J 2 bases; nucleotides not matched to a gene: 7. CDR3 residues: CSARAQRGPQETQYF. Here the CDR3 DNA reads TGCAGTGCTAGAGCCCAGCGGGGTCCGCAAGAGACCCAGTACTTC.

A note on this clonotype: A read error is possible here, since a much larger clone lies one base away. The V call is TRBV4-3, the J call TRBJ2-7, with D maybe TRBD1 (6 bases). Trimming removed 7 bases from V and 7 bases from J, with 17 bases in between. The CDR3 totals 13 residues. Germline-derived CDR1 and CDR2 are LGHNA and YSLEER. In DNA, the CDR3 is TGCGCCAGCAACACCTACAGGGCCGGTGAGCAGTACTTC. It translates to CASNTYRAGEQYF.

This sequence joins TRBV6-5 and TRBJ2-3; D might be TRBD2 (6 bases). From germline, CDR1 is MNHEY and CDR2 SVGAGI. The CDR3 totals 16 residues. The V and J ends lost 5 bases and 1 base respectively, with 16 bases between them. The CDR3 loop is CASSPGLSGGTDTQYF. In DNA, the CDR3 is TGTGCCAGCAGTCCCGGACTCTCGGGGGGCACAGATACGCAGTATTTT.

The rearrangement joins TRBV11-2 to TRBJ2-1, with TRBD2 matching over 9 bases. Trimming removed 1 base from V and 7 bases from J; junction bases left unmatched: 8. This CDR3 has 16 amino acids. Germline CDR1 reads SGHAT; CDR2 reads FQNNGV. CDR3 in amino acids: CASSLGRGGYVNEQFF. The CDR3 coding sequence is TGTGCCAGCAGCTTAGGGCGGGGGGGATACGTGAATGAGCAGTTCTTC.

The chain uses TRBV20-1 and TRBJ2-5; D is unresolved. The V and J ends lost 4 bases and 2 bases respectively, with 14 bases between them. Germline V CDR1 and CDR2: DFQATT, SNEGSKA (reference sequence). There are 14 residues in the CDR3. The CDR3 region is CSATRAGRQETQYF. DNA of the CDR3: TGCAGTGCTACCCGCGCCGGCAGGCAAGAGACCCAGTACTTC.